Shown below are 21 T cell receptor beta chains from a single sample sequenced in a study of cytomegalovirus exposure and HLA in healthy donors. PCR was performed using 60 Vbeta and 13 Jbeta primers. Sequencing was performed with immunoSEQ multiplex PCR; in TCRdb, only in-frame clones are kept and a portion is missing. The sample has over 110,000 clones; 70% to 80% are singletons. The sample comprised PBMCs. The receptors stem from a woman aged 45-65 years in good health and CMV-seropositive.

The CDR3 bases are TGTGCAGTGGCCAGCGGGGGAGGCACCGGGGAGCTGTTTTTT. The encoded protein is CAVASGGGTGELFF. The genes are TRBV2 and TRBJ2-2; 8 bases map to TRBD2. The CDR3 totals 14 residues. CDR1 is SNHLY and CDR2 is FYNNEI in the germline V gene.

The chain employs TRBV19 and TRBJ1-5, with TRBD1 identical over 10 bases. Per the germline V gene, CDR1 is LNHDA and CDR2 is SQIVND (reference sequence). V lost 3 bases and J lost 6; bases outside the gene matches: 5. The CDR3 sequence is 15 residues long. The CDR3, as DNA: TGTGCCAGTAGTATGACAGGGGGCGGAGGTCAGCCCCAGCATTTT. This gives the protein CASSMTGGGGQPQHF.

This clone was seen a handful of times. This chain uses TRBV7-3 with TRBJ1-2, with TRBD1 as a possible D gene (6 bases). The CDR3 length is 14 residues. CDR1 is SGHTA and CDR2 is FQGTGA in the germline V gene. V was shortened by 4 bases and J by 8 bases, with 17 bases between the two germline ends. The CDR3 DNA sequence: TGTGCCAGCAGCTCCCAGGCACAGGGTGGGGGCTACACCTTC. Its protein product is CASSSQAQGGGYTF. Supplemented by reference TRBV7-3 and TRBJ1-2, the full variable domain reads GAGVSQTPSNKVTEKGKYVELRCDPISGHTALYWYRQSLGQGPEFLIYFQGTGAADDSGLPNDRFFAVRPEGSVSTLKIQRTERGDSAVYLCASSSQAQGGGYTFGSGTRLTVV.

The V gene is TRBV4-3, the J gene TRBJ1-3, with D perhaps TRBD1 (6 bases). The CDR3 is made up of 16 amino acids. The germline V gene encodes CDR1 LGHNA and CDR2 YSLEER. The V and J ends lost 0 bases and 4 bases respectively, with 13 bases between them. CDR3 sequence reads: CASSQDHRVIGNTIYF. The DNA for the CDR3 is TGCGCCAGCAGCCAAGACCACAGGGTGATAGGAAACACCATATATTTT.

The rearrangement uses TRBV19 and TRBJ1-4, with no clear D. V was trimmed by 3 bases and J by 12 bases, leaving 14 bases between them. The CDR3 loop spans 13 amino acids. Germline CDR1 LNHDA, CDR2 SQIVND (reference sequence). The CDR3 loop is CASSIAGFVELFF. CDR3 DNA sequence: TGTGCCAGTAGTATCGCCGGGTTTGTGGAACTGTTTTTT.

V and J are TRBV2 and TRBJ2-2, with 10 bases identical to TRBD1. Germline values: CDR1 SNHLY, CDR2 FYNNEI. The V and J ends lost 8 bases and 2 bases, in that order; junction bases with no gene match: 8. The CDR3 runs 16 residues. The chain's CDR3 is CASGRDRGLNTGELFF. CDR3 DNA: TGTGCCAGCGGCAGGGACAGGGGCCTTAACACCGGGGAGCTGTTTTTT. Full variable domain (rest looked up from reference TRBV2 and TRBJ2-2): EPEVTQTPSHQVTQMGQEVILRCVPISNHLYFYWYRQILGQKVEFLVSFYNNEISEKSEIFDDQFSVERPDGSNFTLKIRSTKLEDSAMYFCASGRDRGLNTGELFFGEGSRLTVL.

The J gene is TRBJ1-1, the V gene TRBV5-4; D is perhaps TRBD1 (5 bases). V was shortened by 1 base and J by 3 bases, with 19 bases between the two germline ends. Germline-derived CDR1 and CDR2 are SGHNT and YYREEE (reference sequence). The CDR3 sequence is 17 residues long. The DNA for the CDR3 is TGTGCCAGCAGCTTGCGAACGGGGGAGGGACCTTACACTGAAGCTTTCTTT. Translation: CASSLRTGEGPYTEAFF.

Comment on this clone: One end of the junction varies from germline; a read error may be responsible. V is TRBV18 and J is TRBJ2-1, with 8 bases matching TRBD2. CDR1 and CDR2 (germline): KGHSH, LQKENI. The CDR3 is 15 residues long. In DNA, the CDR3 is TGTGCCAGCTCAGCACCGGGACTAGTGTTCAATGAGCAGTTCTTC. Protein product: CASSAPGLVFNEQFF.

This clone was seen just once. The CDR3, as DNA: TGTGCCAGCAGTTACTCGATAGCTGGTACGAACACTGAAGCTTTCTTT. Translated: CASSYSIAGTNTEAFF. This chain joins TRBV6-6 and TRBJ1-1; D not certain. Looked up from germline, CDR1 is MNHNY and CDR2 is SVGAGI (reference sequence). V was clipped by 0 bases and J by 1 base, with 12 bases between them. The CDR3 length is 16 residues.

V and J are TRBV6-5 and TRBJ2-7; D is unresolved. Germline V gene lookup returns CDR1 MNHEY and CDR2 SVGAGI. Trimming cost V 5 bases and J 2 bases, with 10 bases left between them. This CDR3 contains 13 residues. CDR3 DNA: TGTGCCAGCAGTCCTAGGAGAGCCTACGAGCAGTACTTC. This encodes CASSPRRAYEQYF.

This rearrangement joins TRBV6-5 to TRBJ1-2, with D perhaps matching TRBD1 (6 bases). The length of the CDR3 is 15 residues. The V gene's germline CDR1 is MNHEY and CDR2 SVGAGI. V shed 6 bases and J shed 2 bases, with 16 bases lying between them. The CDR3 DNA sequence: TGTGCCAGCAGCTCCCGACAGGCCGACAACTATGGCTACACCTTC. Translated: CASSSRQADNYGYTF.

V is TRBV28 and J is TRBJ1-2; TRBD1 matches at 7 bases. The junction had 10 bases not matched to a gene; V was cut back by 5 bases and J by 7 bases. CDR1 is MDHEN and CDR2 is SYDVKM in the germline V gene. The CDR3 totals 14 residues. This CDR3 is CASSPGDRASGYTF. The CDR3 DNA sequence: TGTGCCAGCAGTCCTGGTGACAGGGCGAGTGGCTACACCTTC.

V is TRBV11-3 and J is TRBJ2-1; TRBD1 agrees at 7 bases. The V gene end was trimmed by 5 bases and the J gene end by 4 bases; junction bases not matched to a gene: 5. The CDR3 loop spans 14 amino acids. Germline CDR1 SGHNT, CDR2 YENEEA. This CDR3 is CASSRTGDYNEQFF. In nucleotides, the CDR3 is TGTGCCAGCAGCCGGACAGGAGATTACAATGAGCAGTTCTTC. Looking up the rest from reference TRBV11-3 and TRBJ2-1 gives the full variable domain: EAGVVQSPRYKIIEKKQPVAFWCNPISGHNTLYWYLQNLGQGPELLIRYENEEAVDDSQLPKDRFSAERLKGVDSTLKIQPAELGDSAVYLCASSRTGDYNEQFFGPGTRLTVL.

V and J are TRBV5-6 and TRBJ2-1; 9 positions agree with TRBD1. Germline V gene lookup returns CDR1 SGHDT and CDR2 YYEEEE. Trimming took 4 bases from V and 3 from J; bases not matched to a gene: 5. The CDR3 extends over 15 amino acids. DNA for the CDR3: TGTGCCAGCAGCGGGGGGACAGGGCACTACAATGAGCAGTTCTTC. Translation gives CASSGGTGHYNEQFF.

The V and J genes are TRBV30 and TRBJ1-6; TRBD1 matches 8 bases. This CDR3 is 13 amino acids long. Trimming cost V 4 bases and J 14 bases; bases outside gene matches: 10. Germline V gene lookup returns CDR1 GTSNPN and CDR2 SVGIG (reference sequence). Here the CDR3 reads CAWTGQGGSSLHF. DNA of the CDR3: TGTGCCTGGACAGGACAGGGCGGATCATCCCTCCACTTT.

The chain carries TRBV14 and TRBJ2-4; the match to TRBD2 covers 9 bases. The CDR3 totals 13 residues. Trimming took 3 bases from V and 7 from J; bases not matched to a gene: 1. Germline loops: CDR1 SGHDN, CDR2 FVKESK. The DNA of the CDR3 is TGTGCCAGCAGCCAGCGGGGGGGCAACATTCAGTACTTC. Residues: CASSQRGGNIQYF.

As for this clone: Relative to the germline gene, one junction end is altered; a read error may explain this. The rearrangement joins TRBV4-3 to TRBJ1-2; no reliable D call. Germline lookup yields CDR1 LGHNA and CDR2 YSLEER. There are 13 residues in the CDR3. In DNA form, the CDR3 reads TGCGCCAGCAGCCACGTCGAGGGCTATGGCTACATCTTC. It codes for CASSHVEGYGYIF.

This clone was observed once. CDR3 coding DNA: TGTGCCAGTAGTACCAGGACTAGCGGGGGGACCTACGAGCAGTACTTC. This gives the protein CASSTRTSGGTYEQYF. The chain uses TRBV19 and TRBJ2-7; 14 nucleotides agree with TRBD2. The CDR3 is 16 residues long. V was pared by 4 bases and J by 2 bases, with 4 bases of the junction left unmatched. Germline loops: CDR1 LNHDA, CDR2 SQIVND (reference sequence). The whole variable domain, filled in from reference TRBV19 and TRBJ2-7, reads DGGITQSPKYLFRKEGQNVTLSCEQNLNHDAMYWYRQDPGQGLRLIYYSQIVNDFQKGDIAEGYSVSREKKESFPLTVTSAQKNPTAFYLCASSTRTSGGTYEQYFGPGTRLTVT.

The chain joins TRBV15 to TRBJ1-2, with 7 nucleotides matching TRBD1. V was clipped by 3 bases and J by 4 bases; unmatched bases: 5. Germline lookup yields CDR1 LNHNV and CDR2 YYDKDF (reference sequence). This CDR3 region has 14 residues. The CDR3 protein is CATSRERDSYGYTF. The DNA of the CDR3 is TGTGCCACCAGCAGGGAGAGGGACAGCTATGGCTACACCTTC.

This chain joins TRBV5-6 and TRBJ2-1, with D uncertain. The CDR3 contains 14 residues. V was cut by 1 base and J by 6 bases, with 11 bases left in between. CDR1 and CDR2 (germline): SGHDT, YYEEEE. Here the CDR3 reads CASSLLSSLNEQFF. The CDR3 nucleotides are TGTGCCAGCAGCTTGCTAAGTTCCCTCAATGAGCAGTTCTTC.

V gene TRBV4-3 combines with J gene TRBJ2-5; TRBD2 matches at 11 bases. V gave up 0 bases and J gave up 9 bases; unmatched junction bases: 3. Germline V CDR1 and CDR2: LGHNA, YSLEER. The CDR3 has 14 residues. CDR3 DNA sequence: TGCGCCAGCAGCCAAGAAGCTAGCGGGGGGCCCCAGTACTTC. Amino acids: CASSQEASGGPQYF.